Listed below are T cell receptor beta chains from one sample, sequenced in a study of cytomegalovirus exposure and HLA in healthy donors. Sequenced by immunoSEQ multiplex PCR; TCRdb stores in-frame clones only, minus some. The data show about 120,000 clones, with roughly 80% seen just once and roughly 1.8% held by the top ten. Sequenced: PBMCs. These receptors were collected from a man younger than 35 in good health and CMV-seronegative. Both conserved end residues are part of each CDR3. D genes are given only for firm matches. Clone size is stated in some rows and not others, as once, few, many or a class when expanded.

-	TRBV2	TRBJ1-5	once	TGTGCCAGCAGCTTACAGGGAAGAGGTCAGCCCCAGCATTTT	CASSLQGRGQPQHF
TRBD1	TRBV5-1	TRBJ1-4	-	TGCACCAGCAGCCAGGGGACAGGGGTCGAAAAACTGTTTTTT	CTSSQGTGVEKLFF
-	TRBV6-4	TRBJ1-1	-	TGTGCCAGCAGTGATCAGGGGAGCACTGAAGCTTTCTTT	CASSDQGSTEAFF
-	TRBV19	TRBJ1-2	once	TGTGCCAGTAGTATGGGGCTAAGGGGGTCTGACTATGGCTACACCTTC	CASSMGLRGSDYGYTF
-	TRBV5-5	TRBJ2-2	-	TGTGCCAGCCGATCAGACAGGCGGAACACCGGGGAGCTGTTTTTT	CASRSDRRNTGELFF
TRBD2	TRBV5-4	TRBJ2-1	-	TGTGCCAGCAGCCAATTTGAACGGGGGGACCCCAATGAGCAGTTCTTC	CASSQFERGDPNEQFF
TRBD1	TRBV5-1	TRBJ1-3	once	TGCGCCAGCAGCGCCGTCGGACAGGGGATAGGAAACACCATATATTTT	CASSAVGQGIGNTIYF
-	TRBV11-2	TRBJ1-5	once	TGTGCCAGCAGCTTAAGCGACAATCAGCCCCAGCATTTT	CASSLSDNQPQHF
TRBD2	TRBV9	TRBJ2-2	-	TGTGCCAGCAGCGCGGGACTAGCGATGAACACCGGGGAGCTGTTTTTT	CASSAGLAMNTGELFF
TRBD1	TRBV7-3	TRBJ2-3	-	TGTGCCAGCAGCGGGACAGGGGATTACACAGATACGCAGTATTTT	CASSGTGDYTDTQYF
-	TRBV19	TRBJ1-2	-	TGTGCCAGTAGTACTCCGACAGCAACCTATGGCTACACCTTC	CASSTPTATYGYTF
-	TRBV5-6	TRBJ1-1	-	TGTGCCAGCACCTTGGAACCAGGGATCACTGAAGCTTTCTTT	CASTLEPGITEAFF
TRBD1	TRBV5-1	TRBJ1-6	-	TGCGCCAGCAGCCCGGGACAGGGTAGTTCACCCCTCCACTTT	CASSPGQGSSPLHF
-	TRBV20-1	TRBJ1-1	-	TGCAGTGCCAGAGGCGCGGAAGCTTTCTTT	CSARGAEAFF
TRBD1	TRBV7-2	TRBJ2-3	few	TGTGCCAGCACCAGGAGAGGGGGCGTCTGGGGAGATACGCAGTATTTT	CASTRRGGVWGDTQYF
-	TRBV6-5	TRBJ2-5	-	TGTGCCAGCAGTTGGGGAGACGTAGAGGAGACCCAGTACTTC	CASSWGDVEETQYF
-	TRBV9	TRBJ1-2	few	TGTGCCAGCAGGGGGCAAGGCTATGGCTACACCTTC	CASRGQGYGYTF
-	TRBV6-6	TRBJ2-5	-	TGTGCCAGCAACGGCGGGGCAGAGACCCAGTACTTC	CASNGGAETQYF